The entry below describes one TCR beta chain. The data derive from a study of beta chain features in type 1 diabetes. Sequencing targeted expressed TCRB transcripts, as all isolated RNA had been reverse transcribed. TCRdb keeps only in-frame clones here, not all; method: immunoSEQ multiplex PCR. The table shows 4,500 to 7,000 clones, with roughly 79% occurring only once. This CDR3 has 12 amino acids. Trimming removed 3 bases at V and 6 bases at J, with 7 bases between. CDR1 is LNHDA and CDR2 is SQIVND in the germline V gene (reference sequence). This receptor was obtained from a man between 18 and 29 years old in good health. This chain joins TRBV19 and TRBJ2-3, with D unresolved. The sequenced material came from Tregs from blood. Written as DNA, the CDR3 is TGTGCCAGTAGTATCACTCGGGATACGCAGTATTTT. Protein product: CASSITRDTQYF. The full variable domain, rest sourced from reference TRBV19 and TRBJ2-3, is DGGITQSPKYLFRKEGQNVTLSCEQNLNHDAMYWYRQDPGQGLRLIYYSQIVNDFQKGDIAEGYSVSREKKESFPLTVTSAQKNPTAFYLCASSITRDTQYFGPGTRLTVL.